This TCR beta chain was identified during a study of T cell responses to AZD1222 COVID-19 vaccine. Study-wide results and caveats: Spike was spanned by vaccine-associated CD4 TCRs, which were dominant at 160-218 and 743-854. Spike-specific TCR breadth and depth both grew after two AZD1222 doses. Donor demographics were predominantly white British with a female majority; clonal diversity may be underestimated.

Sequencing used immunoSEQ multiplex PCR; TCRdb keeps in-frame clones, though not all of them. The table shows about 94,000 clones, with 85% to 90% occurring only once. V lost 5 bases and J 0 bases, leaving 11 bases between the germline ends. The germline gives CDR1 MGHRA, CDR2 YSYEKL. The CDR3 runs 15 residues. To note about this clone: Antigen unknown.

V and J are TRBV4-1 and TRBJ1-5; D ambiguous. This receptor was taken from an adult who received the AZD1222 COVID-19 vaccine. The sample consisted of peripheral blood, taken 28 days after the second AZD1222 dose. In DNA form, the CDR3 reads TGCGCCAGCAGCTTAACAGACAATAGCAATCAGCCCCAGCATTTT. Its translation: CASSLTDNSNQPQHF.